This T cell receptor beta chain was captured by sequencing in a study of Graves' ophthalmopathy and Graves' hyperthyroidism. Overall study findings and caveats: Sensitivity of approximately 88% and specificity of approximately 76% were achieved when a 13-signature model separated ophthalmopathy from stable hyperthyroidism. Most thyroid clonotypes with frequency above 0.001 were detected in blood too.

The table lists this clonotype with a few counts. Its cognate antigen is unknown. With a duration under 3 months, ophthalmopathy in the donors showed moderate-to-severe activity, CAS ≥3 and NOSPECS ≥4. Thyroid ultrasound, orbital computed tomography, TRAb, serum thyroxine and clinical symptoms formed the basis of diagnosis. The trim removed 7 bases at V and 3 bases at J, leaving 8 bases unmatched. This CDR3 is 16 amino acids long. Germline V gives CDR1 SGDLS, CDR2 YYNGEE. The authors amplified TCR beta CDR3 regions, and they did so from RNA transcripts for repertoire sequencing. Amplification began with first-round RT-PCR using HTBI primers, then second-round multiplex PCR was performed. One entry per CDR3 protein, called by TCRdb with MiXCR from the multiplex PCR reads. The table lists some 520,000 distinct CDR3 sequences, roughly 14% of them singletons.

The TCR sequence derives from a woman aged 30 to 39 with Graves' ophthalmopathy. The sample consisted of blood. The gene calls are TRBV9 and TRBJ1-3; 12 bases are a match to TRBD1. The CDR3 region has the DNA TGTGCCAGCGCACCGGGACAGGGGGCGTTTGGAAACACCATATATTTT. Translation gives CASAPGQGAFGNTIYF.